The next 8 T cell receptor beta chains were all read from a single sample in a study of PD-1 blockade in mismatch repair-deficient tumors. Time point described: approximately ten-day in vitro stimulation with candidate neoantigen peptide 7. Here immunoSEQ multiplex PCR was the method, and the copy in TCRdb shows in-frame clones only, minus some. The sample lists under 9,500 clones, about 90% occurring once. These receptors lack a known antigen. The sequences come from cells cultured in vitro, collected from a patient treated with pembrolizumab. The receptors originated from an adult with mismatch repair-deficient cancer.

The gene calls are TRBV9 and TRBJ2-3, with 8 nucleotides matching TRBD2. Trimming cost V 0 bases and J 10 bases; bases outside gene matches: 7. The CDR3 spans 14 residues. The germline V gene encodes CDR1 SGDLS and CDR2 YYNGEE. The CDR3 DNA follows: TGTGCCAGCAGCGTAGCGGGAGGGGAGGGGGCGCAGTATTTT. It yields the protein CASSVAGGEGAQYF.

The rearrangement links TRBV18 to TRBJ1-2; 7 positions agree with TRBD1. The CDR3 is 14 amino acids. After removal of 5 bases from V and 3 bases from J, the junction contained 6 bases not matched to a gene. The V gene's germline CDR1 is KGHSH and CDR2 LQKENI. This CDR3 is CASSSFTGDYGYTF. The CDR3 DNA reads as TGTGCCAGCTCATCGTTCACAGGGGACTATGGCTACACCTTC.

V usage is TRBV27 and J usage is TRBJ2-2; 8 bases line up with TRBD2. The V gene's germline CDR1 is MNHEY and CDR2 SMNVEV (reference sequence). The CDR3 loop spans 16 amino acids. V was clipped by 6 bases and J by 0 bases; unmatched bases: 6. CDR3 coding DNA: TGTGCCAGCAGGCCGAATAGCGGGACGAACACCGGGGAGCTGTTTTTT. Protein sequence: CASRPNSGTNTGELFF.

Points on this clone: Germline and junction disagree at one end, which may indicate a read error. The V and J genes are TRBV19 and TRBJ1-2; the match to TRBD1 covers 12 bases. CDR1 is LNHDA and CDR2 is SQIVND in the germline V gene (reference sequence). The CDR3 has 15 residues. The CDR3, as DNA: TGTGCCAGTAGTGCCCCGGGACAGGGGGCGAAGGGCTACGCCTTC. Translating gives CASSAPGQGAKGYAF.

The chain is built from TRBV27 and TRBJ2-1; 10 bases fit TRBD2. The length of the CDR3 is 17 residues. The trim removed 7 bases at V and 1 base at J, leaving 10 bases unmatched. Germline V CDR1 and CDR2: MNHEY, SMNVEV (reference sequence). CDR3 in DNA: TGTGCCAGCACCAAAGGGGCTAGCGGGAGTTCCTACAATGAGCAGTTCTTC. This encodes CASTKGASGSSYNEQFF.

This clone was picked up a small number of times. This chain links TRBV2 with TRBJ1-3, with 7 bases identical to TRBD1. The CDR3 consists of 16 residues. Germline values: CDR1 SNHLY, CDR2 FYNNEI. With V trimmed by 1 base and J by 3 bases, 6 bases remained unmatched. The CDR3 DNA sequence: TGTGCCAGCAGTGAAGAAGGGACAGTGATTGGAAACACCATATATTTT. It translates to CASSEEGTVIGNTIYF.

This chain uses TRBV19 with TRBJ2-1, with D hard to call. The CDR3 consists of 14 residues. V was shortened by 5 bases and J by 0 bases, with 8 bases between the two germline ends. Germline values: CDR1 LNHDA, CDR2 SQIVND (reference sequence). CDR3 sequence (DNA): TGTGCCAGTAGTCTCTCCAGCTCCTACAATGAGCAGTTCTTC. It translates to CASSLSSSYNEQFF.

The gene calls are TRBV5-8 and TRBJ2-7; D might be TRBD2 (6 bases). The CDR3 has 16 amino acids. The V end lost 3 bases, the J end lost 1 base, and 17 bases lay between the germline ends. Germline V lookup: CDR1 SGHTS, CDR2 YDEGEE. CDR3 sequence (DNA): TGTGCCAGCAGCTGGAGGGTGGGCTCCGTGTCCTACGAGCAGTACTTC. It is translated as CASSWRVGSVSYEQYF.